The sequence of this T cell receptor (beta chain) was determined in a study of regulatory T cells (dated 2018 in TCRdb). Looking at the study overall: The study compared T-cell receptor beta repertoires of sorted regulatory, conventional CD4+ and CD8+ T cells between CD3G-deficient patients and healthy controls. The paper's findings and limits, for the study overall: Conventional CD4+ T cells from CD3G-deficient patients were enriched for hydrophobic residues at CDR3 positions 6 and 7, suggesting more self-reactive specificities. Patient repertoires showed restricted unique TRB V-J pairs and skewed V and J gene usage, most marked in regulatory T cells.

From the germline V gene, CDR1 is MNHNS and CDR2 is SASEGT. Trimming leaves V shorter by 1 base and J shorter by 7 bases, with the junction holding 1 base beyond the gene matches. The CDR3 covers 12 residues, taking in both the cysteine and the phenylalanine. Only the CDR3 part of the read is kept: 36 bases, read in frame from the first base. For the multiplex PCR, 52 forward TRBV primers and 13 reverse TRBJ primers were used, and amplification bias was corrected with both assay-based and computational methods. Rearranged TRB loci were amplified from genomic DNA by multiplex PCR within the immunoSEQ assay. TRB amplicons were sequenced on an Illumina HiSeq platform. Under the source paper's analysis protocol: Raw sequences were error-filtered and aligned to reference gene sequences by custom algorithms, then analyzed with the immunoSEQ online tools. Frequencies of productive and nonproductive TRB rearrangements were evaluated among both unique and total sequences. Assessment of potential self-reactivity relied on the hydrophobicity of positions 6 and 7 in the TRB CDR3, along with their amino acid composition. For group comparisons, t tests, Mann-Whitney tests or two-way ANOVA were performed in Prism software. In TCRdb, the immuneACCESS table is reduced to in-frame sequences with V and J assigned. These tables do not hold every clone; where another copy was compared, an unresolved V gene accounts for under half, and the others remain unexplained. That table is the source of V, J and clone size, and D and trimming were worked out from the DNA. In all, the sample holds about 32,000 clones, and around 89% of those were seen once. The biggest ten clones account for roughly 2.2% of the sample.

All CD3G-deficient patients had evidence of autoimmunity, which was more severe in two of the patients. Patients ranged from 2 to 39 years of age at testing and had reduced naive and increased memory CD4+ and CD8+ T-cell proportions. CD4+ cells were FACS-sorted into CD25-high CD127-low regulatory T cells and CD25-low CD127-high conventional CD4+ T cells. The patient group comprised a handful of individuals with CD3G deficiency. Patient samples and clinical data came from an international physician network spanning the United States, Europe and Asia. Ficoll density separation was used to isolate peripheral blood mononuclear cells. Note on this clone: Its binding antigen is unknown. Base-call qualities are not available, and no considerably larger clone is one nucleotide away.

Here the chain combines TRBV6-1 and TRBJ2-7; TRBD1 agrees with 7 junctional bases. The receptor comes from a person aged 18 to 29 with CD3G deficiency. Source material: conventional CD4+ T cells sorted from blood. The base sequence is TGTGCCAGCAGTGAAGACAGGGGTGAGCAGTACTTC. Its coded protein is CASSEDRGEQYF.